A single sample is the source of the 7 T cell receptor beta chains below, sequenced in a study of blood T cell repertoires in COVID-19. Sequencing used immunoSEQ multiplex PCR; TCRdb keeps in-frame clones, though not all of them. The sample lists roughly 230,000 clones; approximately 81% were seen once. What was sequenced was peripheral blood. Every receptor here comes from a man aged 40-50 years with acute or convalescent COVID-19.

The chain couples TRBV7-9 to TRBJ2-3, with D uncertain. V was shortened by 4 bases and J by 4 bases, with 9 bases between the two germline ends. Germline lookup yields CDR1 SEHNR and CDR2 FQNEAQ (reference sequence). The CDR3 runs to 13 residues. CDR3 bases: TGTGCCAGCAGCTCTAGAATCTCAGATACGCAGTATTTT. It translates to CASSSRISDTQYF.

The V gene is TRBV4-2, the J gene TRBJ1-2; TRBD1 agrees at 8 bases. The CDR3 spans 15 residues. Unmatched junction bases numbered 6, after V lost 3 bases and J lost 3 bases. CDR1 and CDR2 from the germline V gene are LGHNA and YNFKEQ. CDR3 sequence (DNA): TGTGCCAGCAGCCACCCGGACAGGGTCGACTATGGCTACACCTTC. Its translation is CASSHPDRVDYGYTF.

CDR3 amino acids: CASRQGQGYTF. The CDR3 coding sequence is TGTGCCAGCAGACAGGGACAAGGCTACACCTTC. V is TRBV2 and J is TRBJ1-2, with D perhaps matching TRBD1 (6 bases). Trimming left V 6 bases short and J 8 bases short, with 10 bases between. Germline loops: CDR1 SNHLY, CDR2 FYNNEI. This CDR3 is 11 amino acids long.

The chain links TRBV15 to TRBJ1-2; 7 bases align to TRBD1. Germline V gene sequence: CDR1 LNHNV, CDR2 YYDKDF (reference sequence). This CDR3 has 13 residues. Trimming cost V 7 bases and J 3 bases; bases outside gene matches: 5. The CDR3 loop reads CATTQGTDYGYTF. The CDR3 region has the DNA TGTGCCACCACCCAAGGGACAGACTATGGCTACACCTTC.

V is TRBV5-1 and J is TRBJ1-1, with 7 bases that match TRBD1. The germline V gene has CDR1 SGHRS and CDR2 YFSETQ. J gave up 0 bases and V 6 bases, and 11 bases lay outside the gene matches. The CDR3 sequence is 16 residues long. CDR3 loop: CASTKTGSYLNTEAFF. CDR3 sequence (DNA): TGCGCCAGCACCAAGACAGGGAGTTATTTGAACACTGAAGCTTTCTTT.

V is TRBV10-3 and J is TRBJ1-5, with D tentatively TRBD1 (5 bases). The germline V gene has CDR1 ENHRY and CDR2 SYGVKD. The germline V and J ends were trimmed by 5 bases and 3 bases, with 20 bases remaining between them. This CDR3 spans 17 amino acids. The CDR3 DNA sequence: TGTGCCATCAGTCAGAAGGTAGGGGCCTTACCCAATCAGCCCCAGCATTTT. Translating gives CAISQKVGALPNQPQHF.

The rearrangement uses TRBV5-4 and TRBJ1-2; D perhaps matches TRBD1 (6 bases). The CDR3 covers 13 residues. Germline CDR1 is SGHNT and CDR2 is YYREEE (reference sequence). V lost 9 bases and J 4 bases, leaving 16 bases between the germline ends. This CDR3 reads CATRGGGFYGYTF. CDR3 DNA: TGTGCCACCCGCGGGGGGGGCTTCTATGGCTACACCTTC.